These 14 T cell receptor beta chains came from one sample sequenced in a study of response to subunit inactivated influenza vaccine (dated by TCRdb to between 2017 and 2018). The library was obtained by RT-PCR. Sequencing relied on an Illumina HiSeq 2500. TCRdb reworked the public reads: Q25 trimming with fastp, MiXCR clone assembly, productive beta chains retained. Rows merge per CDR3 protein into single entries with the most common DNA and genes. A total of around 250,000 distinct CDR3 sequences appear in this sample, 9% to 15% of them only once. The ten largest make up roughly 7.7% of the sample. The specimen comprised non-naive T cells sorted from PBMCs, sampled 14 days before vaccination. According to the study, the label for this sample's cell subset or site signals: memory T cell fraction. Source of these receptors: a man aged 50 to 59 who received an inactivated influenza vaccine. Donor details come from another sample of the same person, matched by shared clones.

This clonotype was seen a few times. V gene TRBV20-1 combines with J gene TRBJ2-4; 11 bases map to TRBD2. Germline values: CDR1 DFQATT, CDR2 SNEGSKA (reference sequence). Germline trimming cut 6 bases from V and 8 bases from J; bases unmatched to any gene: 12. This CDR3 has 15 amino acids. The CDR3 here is CSAEPTSGGRDIQYF. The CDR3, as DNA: TGCAGTGCCGAGCCAACTAGCGGGGGTCGGGACATTCAGTACTTC.

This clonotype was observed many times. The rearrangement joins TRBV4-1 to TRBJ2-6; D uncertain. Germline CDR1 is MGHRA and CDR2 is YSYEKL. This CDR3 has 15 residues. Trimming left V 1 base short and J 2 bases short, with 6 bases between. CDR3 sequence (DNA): TGCGCCAGCAGCCAAGGACTGGCTGGGGCCAACGTCCTGACTTTC. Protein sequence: CASSQGLAGANVLTF.

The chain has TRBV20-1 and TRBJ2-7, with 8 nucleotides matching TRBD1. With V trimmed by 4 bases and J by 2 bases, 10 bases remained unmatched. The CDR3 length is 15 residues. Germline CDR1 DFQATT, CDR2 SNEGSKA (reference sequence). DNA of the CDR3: TGCAGTGCTAACTTTCCGGGACAGGATCCCTACGAGCAGTACTTC. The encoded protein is CSANFPGQDPYEQYF.

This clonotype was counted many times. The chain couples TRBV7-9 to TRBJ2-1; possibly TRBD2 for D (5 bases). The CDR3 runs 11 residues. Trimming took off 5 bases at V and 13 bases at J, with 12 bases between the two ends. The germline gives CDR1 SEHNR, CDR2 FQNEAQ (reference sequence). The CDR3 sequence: CASSPVSGQFF. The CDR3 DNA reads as TGTGCCAGCAGCCCCGTAAGCGGACAGTTCTTC.

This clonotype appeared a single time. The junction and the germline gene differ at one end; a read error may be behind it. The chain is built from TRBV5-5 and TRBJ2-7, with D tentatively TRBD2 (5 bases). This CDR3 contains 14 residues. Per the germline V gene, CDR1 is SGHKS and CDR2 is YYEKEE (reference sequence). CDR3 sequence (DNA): TGTGCCAGCAGCCCCGGGCTCCTCTGCTGGGAGCAGTTTTTC. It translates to CASSPGLLCWEQFF.

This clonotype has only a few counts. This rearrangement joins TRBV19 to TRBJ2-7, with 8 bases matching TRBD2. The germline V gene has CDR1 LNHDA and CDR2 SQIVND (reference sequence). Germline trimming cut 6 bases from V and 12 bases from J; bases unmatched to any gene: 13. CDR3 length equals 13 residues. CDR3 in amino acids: CASSRRGAGERYF. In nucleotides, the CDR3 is TGTGCCAGTAGCCGGAGGGGAGCGGGAGAGAGGTACTTC.

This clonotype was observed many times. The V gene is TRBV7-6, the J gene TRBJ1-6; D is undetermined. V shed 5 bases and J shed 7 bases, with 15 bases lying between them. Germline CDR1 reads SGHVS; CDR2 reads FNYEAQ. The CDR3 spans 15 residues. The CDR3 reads CASSVRTAKNSPLHF. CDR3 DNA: TGTGCCAGCAGCGTAAGGACGGCGAAAAATTCACCCCTCCACTTT. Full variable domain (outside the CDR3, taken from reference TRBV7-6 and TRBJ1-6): GAGVSQSPRYKVTKRGQDVALRCDPISGHVSLYWYRQALGQGPEFLTYFNYEAQQDKSGLPNDRFSAERPEGSISTLTIQRTEQRDSAMYRCASSVRTAKNSPLHFGNGTRLTVT.

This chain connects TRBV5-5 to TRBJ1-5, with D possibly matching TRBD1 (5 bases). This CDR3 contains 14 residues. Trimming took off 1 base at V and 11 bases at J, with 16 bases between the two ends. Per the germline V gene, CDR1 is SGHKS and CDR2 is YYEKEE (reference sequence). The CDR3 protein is CASSLWQGFEAQHF. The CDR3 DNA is TGTGCCAGCAGCTTGTGGCAGGGATTCGAAGCCCAGCATTTT.

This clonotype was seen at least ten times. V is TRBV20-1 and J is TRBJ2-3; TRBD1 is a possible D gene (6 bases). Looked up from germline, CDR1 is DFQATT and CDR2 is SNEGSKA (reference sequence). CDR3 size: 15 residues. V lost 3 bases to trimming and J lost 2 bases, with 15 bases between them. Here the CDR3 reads CSASWGQGNTDTQYF. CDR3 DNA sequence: TGCAGTGCTAGTTGGGGCCAGGGGAACACAGATACGCAGTATTTT.

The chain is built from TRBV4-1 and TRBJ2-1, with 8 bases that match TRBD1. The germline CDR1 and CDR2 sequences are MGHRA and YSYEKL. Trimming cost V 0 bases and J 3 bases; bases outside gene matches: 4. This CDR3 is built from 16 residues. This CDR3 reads CASSQETGTGYNEQFF. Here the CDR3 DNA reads TGCGCCAGCAGCCAAGAGACCGGGACAGGCTACAATGAGCAGTTCTTC.

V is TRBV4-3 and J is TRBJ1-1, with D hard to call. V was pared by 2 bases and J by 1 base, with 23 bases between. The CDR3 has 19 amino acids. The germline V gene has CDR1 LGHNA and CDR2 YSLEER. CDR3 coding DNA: TGCGCCAGCAGCCAATGTGTCGCATCGACTGGAGACCAGAACACTGAAGCTTTCTTT. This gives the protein CASSQCVASTGDQNTEAFF.

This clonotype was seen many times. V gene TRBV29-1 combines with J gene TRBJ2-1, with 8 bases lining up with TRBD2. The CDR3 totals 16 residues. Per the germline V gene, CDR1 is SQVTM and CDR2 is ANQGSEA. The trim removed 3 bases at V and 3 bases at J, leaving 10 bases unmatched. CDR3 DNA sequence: TGCAGCGTTGAGCCTAGTCTAGCGGGCAGCTACAATGAGCAGTTCTTC. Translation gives CSVEPSLAGSYNEQFF.

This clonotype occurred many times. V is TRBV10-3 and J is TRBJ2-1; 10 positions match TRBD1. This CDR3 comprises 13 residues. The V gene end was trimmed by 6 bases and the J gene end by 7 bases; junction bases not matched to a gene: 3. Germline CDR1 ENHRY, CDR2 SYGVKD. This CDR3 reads CAIRPGQGNEQFF. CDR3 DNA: TGTGCCATCAGGCCGGGACAGGGGAATGAGCAGTTCTTC.

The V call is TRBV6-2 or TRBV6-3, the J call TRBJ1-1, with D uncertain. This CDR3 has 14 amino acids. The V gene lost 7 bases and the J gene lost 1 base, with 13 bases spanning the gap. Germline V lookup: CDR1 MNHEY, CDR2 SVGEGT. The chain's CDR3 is CASNTPHGNTEAFF. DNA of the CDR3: TGTGCCAGCAACACCCCCCACGGGAACACTGAAGCTTTCTTT.